The 31 T cell receptor beta chains listed next were all sequenced from one sample in a study of cytomegalovirus exposure and HLA in healthy donors. The PCR used 60 Vbeta and 13 Jbeta primers. Data came from immunoSEQ multiplex PCR; TCRdb stores just in-frame clones and leaves some out. Of more than 130,000 clones in the sample, 77% are singletons; the top ten hold 4.5% to 6%. Source material: PBMCs. These receptors all stem from a woman in her 50s in good health and CMV-seronegative.

This sequence joins TRBV10-1 and TRBJ2-2; D possibly corresponds to TRBD2 (5 bases). The CDR3 has 14 amino acids. From germline, CDR1 is WNHNN and CDR2 SYGVQD (reference sequence). Between the trimmed V and J ends, which lost 6 bases and 1 base, there was a span of 9 bases. The CDR3 DNA sequence: TGCGCCAGCAGGGTTCGGGGGAACACCGGGGAGCTGTTTTTT. This codes for CASRVRGNTGELFF.

This chain joins TRBV7-2 and TRBJ2-3, with TRBD2 identical over 8 bases. CDR3 size: 17 residues. Germline CDR1 SGHTA, CDR2 FQGNSA. Losses at the gene ends were 3 bases for V and 4 bases for J; bases not matched to a gene: 12. In DNA, the CDR3 is TGTGCCAGCAGCTTGGCTCCTATCGGGGGGGCCGCAGATACGCAGTATTTT. It yields the protein CASSLAPIGGAADTQYF.

The genes are TRBV13 and TRBJ2-7, with 7 nucleotides matching TRBD1. Unmatched junction bases numbered 7, after V lost 4 bases and J lost 4 bases. The CDR3 runs to 14 residues. Germline CDR1 is PRHDT and CDR2 is FYEKMQ (reference sequence). Written as DNA, the CDR3 is TGTGCCAGCAGCTCCCCCGGGACAGAGTACGAGCAGTACTTC. Its protein product is CASSSPGTEYEQYF.

The chain recombines TRBV27 with TRBJ2-1, with 10 bases lining up with TRBD2. The CDR3 contains 16 residues. V gave up 4 bases and J gave up 4 bases; unmatched junction bases: 7. The germline gives CDR1 MNHEY, CDR2 SMNVEV (reference sequence). For the CDR3, the DNA is TGTGCCAGCAGTTCCCGGACTAGCGGAGAATACAATGAGCAGTTCTTC. The encoded protein is CASSSRTSGEYNEQFF.

This clone turned up a few times. The V call is TRBV5-1, the J call TRBJ2-7, with 8 bases aligning to TRBD1. The germline V gene has CDR1 SGHRS and CDR2 YFSETQ. The CDR3 is 14 amino acids. Trimming removed 2 bases from V and 3 bases from J; junction bases left unmatched: 4. The CDR3 loop reads CASSLRGQGYEQYF. For the CDR3, the DNA is TGCGCCAGCAGCTTAAGAGGACAGGGCTACGAGCAGTACTTC.

V and J are TRBV18 and TRBJ2-7, with 8 bases identical to TRBD1. This CDR3 is 16 amino acids long. Per the germline V gene, CDR1 is KGHSH and CDR2 is LQKENI. V lost 8 bases, J lost 6 bases, and 18 bases stayed unmatched. In DNA form, the CDR3 reads TGTGCCAGCACTAAACTTTCCGGGACAGGACCTGTCGAGCAGTACTTC. This sequence encodes CASTKLSGTGPVEQYF. Full variable domain (remainder filled in from reference TRBV18 and TRBJ2-7): NAGVMQNPRHLVRRRGQEARLRCSPMKGHSHVYWYRQLPEEGLKFMVYLQKENIIDESGMPKERFSAEFPKEGPSILRIQQVVRGDSAAYFCASTKLSGTGPVEQYFGPGTRLTVT.

CDR3 sequence: CASSPGQGDQPQHF. In DNA, the CDR3 is TGTGCCAGCAGTCCCGGACAGGGCGACCAGCCCCAGCATTTT. This chain links TRBV7-6 with TRBJ1-5; 8 bases map to TRBD1. The CDR3 has 14 amino acids. Germline V gene data show CDR1 as SGHVS and CDR2 as FNYEAQ. V was clipped by 6 bases and J by 7 bases; unmatched bases: 8. The full variable domain, with the rest looked up from reference TRBV7-6 and TRBJ1-5, is GAGVSQSPRYKVTKRGQDVALRCDPISGHVSLYWYRQALGQGPEFLTYFNYEAQQDKSGLPNDRFSAERPEGSISTLTIQRTEQRDSAMYRCASSPGQGDQPQHFGDGTRLSIL.

Only a few counts were recorded for this clone. The chain employs TRBV5-1 and TRBJ2-3; the D gene is possibly TRBD2 (6 bases). Trimming shortened V by 2 bases and J by 4 bases, and 11 bases separated the two germline ends. The CDR3 sequence is 14 residues long. The germline CDR1 and CDR2 sequences are SGHRS and YFSETQ. The CDR3 sequence is CASSLPGVSDTQYF. CDR3 in DNA: TGCGCCAGCAGCTTACCGGGGGTGTCAGATACGCAGTATTTT. The full variable domain, completed using reference TRBV5-1 and TRBJ2-3, is KAGVTQTPRYLIKTRGQQVTLSCSPISGHRSVSWYQQTPGQGLQFLFEYFSETQRNKGNFPGRFSGRQFSNSRSEMNVSTLELGDSALYLCASSLPGVSDTQYFGPGTRLTVL.

The rearrangement joins TRBV5-4 to TRBJ2-5; 8 bases align to TRBD2. The trim removed 1 base at V and 5 bases at J, leaving 10 bases unmatched. The CDR3 spans 16 residues. From germline, CDR1 is SGHNT and CDR2 YYREEE (reference sequence). CDR3 DNA sequence: TGTGCCAGCAGCTTGATGAGAACGGGGGGGAAGGAGACCCAGTACTTC. As protein: CASSLMRTGGKETQYF.

This clone showed up just a few times. The CDR3 sequence is CASSQDGYSGNTIYF. Here the CDR3 DNA reads TGCGCCAGCAGCCAAGACGGTTACTCTGGAAACACCATATATTTT. The V and J genes are TRBV4-1 and TRBJ1-3; D gene uncertain. Germline lookup yields CDR1 MGHRA and CDR2 YSYEKL. The CDR3 spans 15 residues. V lost 0 bases, J lost 0 bases, and 6 bases lay in between.

V gene TRBV7-2 combines with J gene TRBJ2-7; D remains ambiguous. Trimming removed 1 base from V and 0 bases from J, with 7 bases in between. Germline V gives CDR1 SGHTA, CDR2 FQGNSA. The CDR3 spans 14 residues. CDR3 in amino acids: CASSLGSYSYEQYF. The CDR3 region has the DNA TGTGCCAGCAGCTTAGGGTCCTACTCCTACGAGCAGTACTTC.

The CDR3 nucleotides read TGTGCCACCAAACTAGCGGGGCGGAACGGCTACACCTTC. Protein: CATKLAGRNGYTF. The rearrangement uses TRBV7-2 and TRBJ1-2; TRBD1 is a possible D gene (5 bases). V was shortened by 10 bases and J by 8 bases, with 20 bases between the two germline ends. Per the germline V gene, CDR1 is SGHTA and CDR2 is FQGNSA. This CDR3 region has 13 residues.

The V call is TRBV7-9, the J call TRBJ1-2; the D is unclear. The germline V gene encodes CDR1 SEHNR and CDR2 FQNEAQ (reference sequence). With 2 bases removed from V and 3 bases from J, the gap between germline ends came to 10 bases. The CDR3 length is 14 residues. DNA of the CDR3: TGTGCCAGCAGCTTAAGACACTCTGACTATGGCTACACCTTC. Translating it yields CASSLRHSDYGYTF.

The gene calls are TRBV11-2 and TRBJ1-6; TRBD1 aligns across 7 bases. The CDR3 has 15 amino acids. V gave up 4 bases and J gave up 10 bases; unmatched junction bases: 10. Germline-derived CDR1 and CDR2 are SGHAT and FQNNGV. In DNA, the CDR3 is TGTGCCAGCAGCTGGTCCCGGGACAGAGACTCACCCCTCCACTTT. This gives the protein CASSWSRDRDSPLHF.

The genes are TRBV5-1 and TRBJ2-1, with D possibly being TRBD1 (6 bases). V lost 0 bases and J lost 4, with 11 bases in between. In germline, CDR1 is SGHRS, CDR2 YFSETQ. The CDR3 spans 15 residues. The CDR3 reads CASSLGFGQYNEQFF. As DNA, the CDR3 is TGCGCCAGCAGCTTGGGATTCGGACAGTACAATGAGCAGTTCTTC.

The chain joins TRBV10-3 to TRBJ1-5; D perhaps matches TRBD1 (6 bases). Looked up from germline, CDR1 is ENHRY and CDR2 is SYGVKD. CDR3 length equals 15 residues. V was pared by 2 bases and J by 2 bases, with 10 bases between. The DNA of the CDR3 is TGTGCCATCAGTGAGGACAGGCAGGGCAATCAGCCCCAGCATTTT. Its protein product is CAISEDRQGNQPQHF.

This clone came up a few times. The gene calls are TRBV7-9 and TRBJ2-7; no clear D. The CDR3 totals 13 residues. Germline loops: CDR1 SEHNR, CDR2 FQNEAQ (reference sequence). Trimming took off 3 bases at V and 0 bases at J, with 6 bases between the two ends. The CDR3 DNA sequence: TGTGCCAGCAGCTTGTGGGCCTCCTACGAGCAGTACTTC. Translated, it gives CASSLWASYEQYF.

This clone has a single count. The chain couples TRBV6-6 to TRBJ1-1, with TRBD1 identical over 7 bases. CDR1 is MNHNY, CDR2 SVGAGI, per germline (reference sequence). J was trimmed by 4 bases and V by 7 bases; bases with no gene match: 9. The CDR3 sequence is 14 residues long. The chain's CDR3 is CASTPDRRGTEAFF. The CDR3 bases are TGTGCCAGCACCCCGGACAGGCGGGGCACTGAAGCTTTCTTT.

This clone was counted between two and nine times. The CDR3 sequence is CASLAEKLFF. The CDR3 region has the DNA TGTGCCAGCCTAGCGGAAAAACTGTTTTTT. This chain connects TRBV25-1 to TRBJ1-4; D not resolved. V lost 8 bases and J lost 8, with 6 bases in between. Per germline, CDR1 MGHDK and CDR2 SYGVNS. CDR3 length: 10 amino acids.

The V gene is TRBV6-5, the J gene TRBJ2-7; TRBD1 matches 7 bases. The V gene's germline CDR1 is MNHEY and CDR2 SVGAGI. The CDR3 loop spans 11 amino acids. V shed 8 bases and J 6 bases; nucleotides not matched to a gene: 4. CDR3 coding DNA: TGTGCCAGCCAACAGGGGTGCGAGCAGTACTTC. It encodes CASQQGCEQYF.

The chain has TRBV6-5 and TRBJ1-2; D gene unclear. This CDR3 contains 14 residues. Germline CDR1 is MNHEY and CDR2 is SVGAGI. With 2 bases removed from V and 8 bases from J, the gap between germline ends came to 15 bases. The CDR3, as DNA: TGTGCCAGCAGTTACGATGCTGCGGGTTTAGGCTACACCTTC. Its translation: CASSYDAAGLGYTF.

This clone was observed a few times. The V call is TRBV9, the J call TRBJ2-1; D remains unclear. CDR3 size: 15 residues. The V and J ends lost 0 bases and 0 bases respectively, with 7 bases between them. Per the germline V gene, CDR1 is SGDLS and CDR2 is YYNGEE. DNA for the CDR3: TGTGCCAGCAGCGTAGGGAGTAGCTCCTACAATGAGCAGTTCTTC. This translates into CASSVGSSSYNEQFF.

CDR3 region: CSVWDIHSNQPQHF. DNA for the CDR3: TGCAGCGTTTGGGACATCCATAGCAATCAGCCCCAGCATTTT. The gene calls are TRBV29-1 and TRBJ1-5, with D maybe TRBD1 (6 bases). The V and J ends lost 5 bases and 0 bases respectively, with 11 bases between them. The CDR3 loop spans 14 amino acids. Germline assignment: CDR1 SQVTM and CDR2 ANQGSEA.

The genes are TRBV4-1 and TRBJ1-4, with D unresolved. The CDR3 is 16 residues long. V was shortened by 0 bases and J by 3 bases, with 11 bases between the two germline ends. Germline CDR1 MGHRA, CDR2 YSYEKL. CDR3 in amino acids: CASSQDIGSSNEKLFF. Here the CDR3 DNA reads TGCGCCAGCAGCCAAGATATAGGGAGTTCTAATGAAAAACTGTTTTTT.

The sample holds a few counts of this clone. The chain is built from TRBV19 and TRBJ1-5; D remains ambiguous. The V gene's germline CDR1 is LNHDA and CDR2 SQIVND (reference sequence). The ends were cut back, 1 base at V and 0 bases at J, with 7 bases in the middle. This CDR3 has 15 amino acids. CDR3 sequence: CASSIVTDSNQPQHF. The CDR3 nucleotides are TGTGCCAGTAGTATAGTTACAGATAGCAATCAGCCCCAGCATTTT.

This clone was seen only a few times. This sequence joins TRBV30 and TRBJ2-3; TRBD1 aligns across 8 bases. The CDR3 loop spans 13 amino acids. J gave up 7 bases and V 5 bases, and 8 bases lay outside the gene matches. Germline CDR1 GTSNPN, CDR2 SVGIG (reference sequence). CDR3 protein: CAWGQGVGNTQYF. For the CDR3, the DNA is TGTGCCTGGGGACAGGGAGTAGGGAATACGCAGTATTTT.

V is TRBV9 and J is TRBJ2-5, with 9 bases aligning to TRBD2. This CDR3 comprises 15 residues. V gave up 0 bases and J gave up 4 bases; unmatched junction bases: 4. Germline CDR1 SGDLS, CDR2 YYNGEE. CDR3 protein: CASSVGAGGGETQYF. The CDR3 region has the DNA TGTGCCAGCAGCGTAGGAGCGGGGGGCGGAGAGACCCAGTACTTC.

V gene TRBV7-9 combines with J gene TRBJ1-1; no clear D. V lost 3 bases to trimming and J lost 5 bases, with 7 bases between them. The CDR3 is 12 amino acids. Germline V lookup: CDR1 SEHNR, CDR2 FQNEAQ (reference sequence). The CDR3 coding sequence is TGTGCCAGCAGCTTTCTTTTAACTGAAGCTTTCTTT. Amino acid sequence: CASSFLLTEAFF.

As concerns this clone: One junction end disagrees with the germline gene, perhaps due to a read error. This chain uses TRBV7-7 with TRBJ2-6; D unclear. CDR3 size: 16 residues. The germline V gene encodes CDR1 SSHAT and CDR2 FNYEAQ (reference sequence). As DNA, the CDR3 is TGTGCTAGCAGCTTAAAGATCGGCTCTGGGGCCAACGTCCTGACTTTC. Amino acids: CASSLKIGSGANVLTF.

The chain joins TRBV18 to TRBJ2-7; 8 positions match TRBD1. Per the germline V gene, CDR1 is KGHSH and CDR2 is LQKENI. This CDR3 is 16 amino acids long. Unmatched junction bases numbered 7, after V lost 2 bases and J lost 1 base. The CDR3 sequence is CASSPRGGQGSYEQYF. The CDR3 DNA reads TGTGCCAGCTCACCAAGGGGAGGACAGGGTTCCTACGAGCAGTACTTC. Based on the CDR3 plus reference TRBV18 and TRBJ2-7, the full variable domain is NAGVMQNPRHLVRRRGQEARLRCSPMKGHSHVYWYRQLPEEGLKFMVYLQKENIIDESGMPKERFSAEFPKEGPSILRIQQVVRGDSAAYFCASSPRGGQGSYEQYFGPGTRLTVT.

This chain uses TRBV4-1 with TRBJ2-7, with 11 positions matching TRBD2. V was clipped by 3 bases and J by 0 bases; unmatched bases: 7. The CDR3 is 17 amino acids. The germline V gene encodes CDR1 MGHRA and CDR2 YSYEKL. CDR3 nucleotides: TGCGCCAGCAGCCAGGCATATAGCGGGGGGGCCTCCTACGAGCAGTACTTC. It translates to CASSQAYSGGASYEQYF.